The rows below give T cell receptor beta chains drawn from one sample of a study of vaccination effects on CD4 cells after COVID-19. Their target antigens are unknown. The method was immunoSEQ multiplex PCR; TCRdb's version includes in-frame clones alone and lacks a portion of them. The data show roughly 27,000 clones, with 72% seen just once and 10% held by the top ten. The sequences come from CD4+ T cells from PBMCs cultured with SARS-CoV-2 spike peptides, collected before COVID-19 vaccination. These receptors were taken from a human donor who received a COVID-19 vaccine. Each CDR3 is given with its conserved first and last residue. Each record gives: D gene, J gene, V gene, clone size, CDR3 DNA, CDR3 protein. D genes are given only for firm matches. Clone size appears in some rows only: once, few, many, or a class for an expanded clone.

D: TRBD1; J: TRBJ1-3; V: TRBV5-1; size: NA; DNA: TGCGCCAGCAGCGGTCAACAGGGGTGGGGAAACACCATATATTTT; CDR3: CASSGQQGWGNTIYF
D: NA; J: TRBJ2-7; V: TRBV3-1/TRBV3-2; size: NA; DNA: TGTGCCAGCAGCCAAGATTTTTCAACCGAGCAGTACTTC; CDR3: CASSQDFSTEQYF
D: NA; J: TRBJ1-5; V: TRBV2; size: NA; DNA: TGTGCCAGCAGCGGAGACACCAATCAGCCCCAGCATTTT; CDR3: CASSGDTNQPQHF
D: NA; J: TRBJ2-5; V: TRBV7-8; size: NA; DNA: TGTGCCAGCAGCTTAAACTCGCCCCAGGTACAAGAGACCCAGTACTTC; CDR3: CASSLNSPQVQETQYF
D: TRBD1; J: TRBJ1-2; V: TRBV4-1; size: NA; DNA: TGCGCCAGCAGCCAAGAGGTAACAGGGGGCAAGTATGGCTACACCTTC; CDR3: CASSQEVTGGKYGYTF
D: NA; J: TRBJ1-1; V: TRBV5-5; size: NA; DNA: TGTGCCAGCAGCTTGAGTGGGAATACTAACACTGAAGCTTTCTTT; CDR3: CASSLSGNTNTEAFF
D: NA; J: TRBJ2-7; V: TRBV5-5; size: NA; DNA: TGTGCCAGCAGCCGAGAGGCCATCAGCTCCTACGAGCAGTACTTC; CDR3: CASSREAISSYEQYF
D: TRBD1; J: TRBJ1-2; V: TRBV6-4; size: few; DNA: TGTGCCAGCAGTGAGGGACAGGGCCTTAATGGCTACACCTTC; CDR3: CASSEGQGLNGYTF
D: NA; J: TRBJ2-3; V: TRBV5-6; size: NA; DNA: TGTGCCAGCAGCTTATCTAGGACAGATACGCAGTATTTT; CDR3: CASSLSRTDTQYF
D: NA; J: TRBJ2-5; V: TRBV4-1; size: NA; DNA: TGCGCCAGCAGCCTGGTGGTGCAAGAGACCCAGTACTTC; CDR3: CASSLVVQETQYF
D: NA; J: TRBJ2-7; V: TRBV29-1; size: NA; DNA: TGCAGCGTACGCGGCAGGGCGACCTACGAGCAGTACTTC; CDR3: CSVRGRATYEQYF
D: NA; J: TRBJ2-3; V: TRBV27; size: NA; DNA: TGTGCCAGCAGTTTGGACGGAAGCACAGATACGCAGTATTTT; CDR3: CASSLDGSTDTQYF
D: TRBD1; J: TRBJ1-1; V: TRBV4-1; size: NA; DNA: TGCGCCAGCAGCCCTCCGGACAGGGGGACCAACACTGAAGCTTTCTTT; CDR3: CASSPPDRGTNTEAFF
D: TRBD2; J: TRBJ2-3; V: TRBV11-3; size: NA; DNA: TGTGCCAGCAGCTTGGGACTAGCGGATTATCGATCAGATACGCAGTATTTT; CDR3: CASSLGLADYRSDTQYF
D: NA; J: TRBJ2-7; V: TRBV21-1; size: NA; DNA: TGTGCCAGCAGCAAAGTGCAGGGCTACGAGCAGTACTTC; CDR3: CASSKVQGYEQYF
D: TRBD2; J: TRBJ2-1; V: TRBV7-2; size: NA; DNA: TGTGCCAGCAGCTTATCCCGGACTAGCGGGCGGAACAATGAGCAGTTCTTC; CDR3: CASSLSRTSGRNNEQFF
D: NA; J: TRBJ1-2; V: TRBV5-8; size: NA; DNA: TGTGCCAGCAGCGGAGACAGGACCCGCGGTGGCTACACCTTC; CDR3: CASSGDRTRGGYTF
D: NA; J: TRBJ1-1; V: TRBV29-1; size: NA; DNA: TGCAGCGTTGACAGGGGACTGAACACTGAAGCTTTCTTT; CDR3: CSVDRGLNTEAFF
D: NA; J: TRBJ2-1; V: TRBV10-2; size: NA; DNA: TGCGCCAGCACGGACCAGACCTCCTACAATGAGCAGTTCTTC; CDR3: CASTDQTSYNEQFF
D: NA; J: TRBJ2-2; V: TRBV6-5; size: NA; DNA: TGTGCCAGCAGTTATAGGCGCGGGGAGCTGTTTTTT; CDR3: CASSYRRGELFF
D: TRBD2; J: TRBJ2-5; V: TRBV5-4; size: NA; DNA: TGTGCCAGCAGCTTGGGGGGCCTAGCGGGACAAGAGACCCAGTACTTC; CDR3: CASSLGGLAGQETQYF
D: NA; J: TRBJ1-4; V: TRBV9; size: NA; DNA: TGTGCCAGCAGCGTAGGAACAACTAATGAAAAACTGTTTTTT; CDR3: CASSVGTTNEKLFF
D: TRBD1; J: TRBJ1-2; V: TRBV3-1/TRBV3-2; size: NA; DNA: TGTGCCAGCAGCCAACCGGGACAGGGGGCCGGCTACACCTTC; CDR3: CASSQPGQGAGYTF
D: TRBD2; J: TRBJ2-3; V: TRBV2; size: NA; DNA: TGTGCCAGCAGTGACCTAGCGGGGGGGTATACGCAGTATTTT; CDR3: CASSDLAGGYTQYF
D: NA; J: TRBJ2-5; V: TRBV5-1; size: NA; DNA: TGCGCCAGCAGCTTGGGCCAGCAAGAGACCCAGTACTTC; CDR3: CASSLGQQETQYF
D: NA; J: TRBJ2-1; V: TRBV21-1; size: few; DNA: TGTGCCAGCACAGCGGGGGGGCGTTACAATGAGCAGTTCTTC; CDR3: CASTAGGRYNEQFF
D: NA; J: TRBJ2-5; V: TRBV5-1; size: NA; DNA: TGCGCCAGCAGCAGGGGACCAAGTGCCGTGGGGGAGACCCAGTACTTC; CDR3: CASSRGPSAVGETQYF
D: NA; J: TRBJ2-2; V: TRBV7-2; size: NA; DNA: TGTGCCAGCAGCTCGCGGAACACCGGGGAGCTGTTTTTT; CDR3: CASSSRNTGELFF
D: NA; J: TRBJ2-7; V: TRBV11-3; size: NA; DNA: TGTGCCAGCAGCCGTGGATCCTACGAGCAGTACTTC; CDR3: CASSRGSYEQYF
D: NA; J: TRBJ2-7; V: TRBV3-1/TRBV3-2; size: NA; DNA: TGTGCCAGCAGCCGGGACTACGAGCAGTACTTC; CDR3: CASSRDYEQYF
D: NA; J: TRBJ2-7; V: TRBV5-6; size: few; DNA: TGTGCCAGCAGTACCTCATTGGGTGGGGGGTACGAGCAGTACTTC; CDR3: CASSTSLGGGYEQYF
D: NA; J: TRBJ1-1; V: TRBV5-4; size: NA; DNA: TGTGCCAGCAGCCGGGGGGGATACACTGAAGCTTTCTTT; CDR3: CASSRGGYTEAFF
D: NA; J: TRBJ1-1; V: TRBV6-5; size: NA; DNA: TGTGCCAGCAGTTACTCACCCGAATGGGACACTGAAGCTTTCTTT; CDR3: CASSYSPEWDTEAFF
D: NA; J: TRBJ1-5; V: TRBV5-1; size: once; DNA: TGCGCCAGCAGCTTGGGCCAGGAAAATCAGCCCCAGCATTTT; CDR3: CASSLGQENQPQHF
D: NA; J: TRBJ1-1; V: TRBV7-2; size: NA; DNA: TGTGCCAGCAGCTTAGGTTCGGGCAGGGTCGAAGCTTTCTTT; CDR3: CASSLGSGRVEAFF